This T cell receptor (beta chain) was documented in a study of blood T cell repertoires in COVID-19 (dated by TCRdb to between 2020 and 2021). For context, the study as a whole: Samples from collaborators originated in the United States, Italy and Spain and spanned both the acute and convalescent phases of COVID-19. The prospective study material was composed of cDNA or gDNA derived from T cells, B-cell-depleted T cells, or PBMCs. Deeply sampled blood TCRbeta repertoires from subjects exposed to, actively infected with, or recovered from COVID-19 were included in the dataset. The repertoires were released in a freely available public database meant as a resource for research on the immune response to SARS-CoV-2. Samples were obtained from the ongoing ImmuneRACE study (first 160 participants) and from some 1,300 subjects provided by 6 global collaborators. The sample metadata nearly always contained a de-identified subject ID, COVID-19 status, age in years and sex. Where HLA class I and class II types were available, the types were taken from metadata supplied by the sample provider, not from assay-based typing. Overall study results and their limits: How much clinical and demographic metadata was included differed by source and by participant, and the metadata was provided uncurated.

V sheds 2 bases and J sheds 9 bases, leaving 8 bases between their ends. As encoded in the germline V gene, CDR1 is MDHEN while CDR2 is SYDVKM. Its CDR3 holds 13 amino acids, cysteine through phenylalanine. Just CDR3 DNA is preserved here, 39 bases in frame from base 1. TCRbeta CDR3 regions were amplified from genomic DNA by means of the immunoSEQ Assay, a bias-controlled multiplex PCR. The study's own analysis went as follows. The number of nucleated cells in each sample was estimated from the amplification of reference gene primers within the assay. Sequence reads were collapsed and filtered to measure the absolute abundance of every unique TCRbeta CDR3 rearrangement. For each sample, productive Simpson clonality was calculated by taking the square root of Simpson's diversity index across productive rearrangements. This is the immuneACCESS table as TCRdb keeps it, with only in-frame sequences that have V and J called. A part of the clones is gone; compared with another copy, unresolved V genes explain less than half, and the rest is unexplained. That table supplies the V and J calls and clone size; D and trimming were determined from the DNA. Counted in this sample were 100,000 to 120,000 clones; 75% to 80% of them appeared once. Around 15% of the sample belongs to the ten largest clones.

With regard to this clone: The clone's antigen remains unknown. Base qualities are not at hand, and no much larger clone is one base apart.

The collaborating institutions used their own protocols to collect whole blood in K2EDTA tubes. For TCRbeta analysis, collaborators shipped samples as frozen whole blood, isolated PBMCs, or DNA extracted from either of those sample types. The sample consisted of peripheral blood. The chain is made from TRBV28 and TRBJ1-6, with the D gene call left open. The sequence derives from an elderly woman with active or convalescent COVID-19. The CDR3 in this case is CASSLSAVSPLHF. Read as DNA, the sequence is TGTGCCAGCAGTTTAAGTGCAGTTTCACCCCTCCACTTT.